This T cell receptor (beta chain) was sequenced in a study of blood T cell repertoires in COVID-19. Across the whole study: COVID-19 samples collected from the United States, Italy and Spain covered acute and convalescent phases. Sources were T cells, B-cell-depleted T cells, or PBMCs; the material itself was cDNA or gDNA.

Seattle participants joined during active infection and were tracked over time. Germline lookup yields CDR1 SEHNR and CDR2 FQNEAQ (reference sequence). The V end lost 3 bases, the J end lost 6 bases, and 5 bases lay between the germline ends. CDR3 size: 11 residues. Per the authors' pipeline: Reference gene primer amplification gave nucleated cell count estimates. Method: immunoSEQ multiplex PCR; TCRdb's copy keeps in-frame clones and lacks some. V and J calls plus clone size are reproduced from that table; the DNA served to infer D and trimming. The sample carries more than 200,000 clones, 85% to 90% recorded once.

This TCR was sampled from a woman aged 50 to 65 with COVID-19, enrolled during active disease. The sequenced sample was peripheral blood. The gene calls are TRBV7-9 and TRBJ1-1, with D unclear. The CDR3 reads CASSFGAEAFF. The CDR3, as DNA: TGTGCCAGCAGCTTCGGTGCTGAAGCTTTCTTT. Variable domain in full (rest from reference TRBV7-9 and TRBJ1-1): DTGVSQNPRHKITKRGQNVTFRCDPISEHNRLYWYRQTLGQGPEFLTYFQNEAQLEKSRLLSDRFSAERPKGSFSTLEIQRTEQGDSAMYLCASSFGAEAFFGQGTRLTVV.